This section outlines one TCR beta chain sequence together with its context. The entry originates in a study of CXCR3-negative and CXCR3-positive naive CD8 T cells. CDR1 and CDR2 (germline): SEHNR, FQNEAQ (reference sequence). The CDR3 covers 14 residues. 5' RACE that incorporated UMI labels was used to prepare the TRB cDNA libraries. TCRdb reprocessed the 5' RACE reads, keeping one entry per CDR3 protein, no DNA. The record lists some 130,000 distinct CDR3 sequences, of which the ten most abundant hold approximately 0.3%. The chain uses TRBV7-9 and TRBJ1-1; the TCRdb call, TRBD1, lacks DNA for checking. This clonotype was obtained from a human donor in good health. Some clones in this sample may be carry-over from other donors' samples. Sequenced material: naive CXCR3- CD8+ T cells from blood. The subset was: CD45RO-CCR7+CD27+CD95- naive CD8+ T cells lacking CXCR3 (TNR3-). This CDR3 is CADKGGHPNTEAFF.